The T cell receptor beta chain described here comes from a study of T cell responses to AZD1222 COVID-19 vaccine. Study in general: Second-dose groups at about 4 or about 12 weeks were pooled.

V dropped 7 bases and J dropped 3 bases, with 15 bases sitting between them. CDR3 length: 14 residues. Germline V gene sequence: CDR1 SGHTS, CDR2 YDEGEE. Clones were sequenced by immunoSEQ multiplex PCR, and TCRdb holds only the in-frame ones, with some missing. The table has about 110,000 clones, about 90% seen once. This clone has a handful of counts. What it binds is not known. General study points: In the spike-specific TCR repertoire, nearly half reportedly target unmutated variant regions. Following two doses of AZD1222, Spike-specific TCR breadth and depth rose. White British ancestry dominated among donors, who included more females, and clonal diversity was possibly underestimated.

This receptor was taken from an adult in good health. The sequencing used peripheral blood, collected on day 0 of AZD1222 vaccination. The chain couples TRBV5-8 to TRBJ2-3; D possibly corresponds to TRBD1 (6 bases). The CDR3: CASPWNRVTDTQYF. CDR3 in DNA: TGTGCCAGCCCATGGAACAGGGTAACAGATACGCAGTATTTT.